This T cell receptor beta chain came from a study of blood T cell repertoires in COVID-19 (dated by TCRdb to 2020 to 2021). For context, the study as a whole: Samples covering the acute and convalescent phases of COVID-19 were provided by collaborators in the United States, Italy and Spain. Where HLA class I and class II types were available, the types were taken from metadata supplied by the sample provider, not from assay-based typing. Subjects who had been exposed to COVID-19, were actively infected with it, or had recovered from it provided the deeply sampled blood TCRbeta repertoires that made up the dataset. The material from the prospective study consisted of cDNA or gDNA derived from T cells, B-cell-depleted T cells, or PBMCs. The repertoires were released in a freely available public database intended as a resource for research on the immune response to SARS-CoV-2. The samples were drawn from two sources: the first 160 participants of the ongoing ImmuneRACE study, and fewer than 1,500 subjects contributed by 6 global collaborators. Nearly every sample came with metadata listing a de-identified subject ID, COVID-19 status, age in years and sex. Points the paper makes about the study in general: How much clinical and demographic metadata was included differed by source and by participant, and the metadata was provided uncurated.

TCRbeta CDR3 regions were amplified from genomic DNA by means of the immunoSEQ Assay, a bias-controlled multiplex PCR. On the authors' methods: Within the assay, amplification of reference gene primers was used to estimate how many nucleated cells each sample contained. Sequence reads were collapsed and filtered to measure the absolute abundance of every unique TCRbeta CDR3 rearrangement. For each sample, productive Simpson clonality was calculated by taking the square root of Simpson's diversity index across productive rearrangements. The immuneACCESS repertoire file appears here via TCRdb, limited to in-frame rearrangements. These files lack a portion of the clones; in checked studies, under half of the deficit traces to unresolved V genes, and the cause of the others is not known. V, J and clone size are taken as reported in that table, and D and trimming were inferred from the DNA itself. The sample has 75,000 to 95,000 clones on record, roughly 80% of them singletons. The leading ten clones occupy 27% of the sample.

A remark on this clone: Its antigen is not yet known. Base-call qualities are not available, and no considerably larger clone is one nucleotide away.

Whole blood was collected in K2EDTA tubes by collaborating institutions according to the institutions' own protocols. Collaborator samples were shipped for TCRbeta analysis as frozen whole blood, isolated PBMCs, or DNA extracted from either sample type. Sequencing was performed on peripheral blood. This TCR was sampled from a human donor in a cohort sampled during active COVID-19.

The CDR3 reads CASSKQGMNTGELFF. The DNA sequence is TGTGCCAGCAGTAAACAGGGGATGAACACCGGGGAGCTGTTTTTT. The chain was built from TRBV2 and TRBJ2-2; the central 7 bases match TRBD1. From a lookup of the germline V gene, CDR1 and CDR2 are SNHLY and FYNNEI. Spanning cysteine to phenylalanine, the CDR3 consists of 15 amino acids. Just CDR3 DNA is preserved here, 45 bases in frame from base 1. The germline V end is reduced by 5 bases and the J end by 1 base; junction bases left unmatched: 4.